These T cell receptor beta chains were read from a single sample in a study of blood T cell repertoires in COVID-19. Generated by immunoSEQ multiplex PCR, the TCRdb table keeps only in-frame clones and is missing some. Among 130,000 to 150,000 clones listed, 70% to 90% were seen once. Sequencing was performed on peripheral blood. These receptors all come from a woman aged 55 to 70 with COVID-19, enrolled during active disease. The CDR3 runs from the conserved cysteine through the conserved F or W. A D gene is named only where the DNA matches it firmly. A clone size is listed for some rows: how often the clone was seen (once, few, many), or a class if it is expanded.

abundance	v_gene	d_gene	j_gene	CDR3aa	CDR3nt
NA	TRBV15	NA	TRBJ1-5	CATSRDLGINQPQHF	TGTGCCACCAGCAGAGATCTGGGCATCAATCAGCCCCAGCATTTT
once	TRBV5-1	NA	TRBJ2-3	CASSLGTQSTDTQYF	TGCGCCAGCAGCTTGGGGACACAAAGCACAGATACGCAGTATTTT
NA	TRBV7-2	TRBD2	TRBJ2-2	CASSFSSGVNTGELFF	TGTGCCAGCAGCTTTTCTAGCGGGGTGAACACCGGGGAGCTGTTTTTT
NA	TRBV5-6	TRBD1	TRBJ2-7	CASSSSGTGGHEQYF	TGTGCCAGCAGTTCCTCCGGGACAGGGGGCCACGAGCAGTACTTC
NA	TRBV3-1/TRBV3-2	TRBD2	TRBJ2-4	CASRTTSPMDIQYF	TGTGCCAGCAGGACGACTAGCCCGATGGACATTCAGTACTTC
NA	TRBV9	TRBD1	TRBJ2-4	CASSVETGGASKNIQYF	TGTGCCAGCAGCGTAGAGACAGGGGGCGCGAGTAAAAACATTCAGTACTTC
NA	TRBV7-9	NA	TRBJ1-5	CASSLRTTGNSNQPQHF	TGTGCCAGCAGCTTAAGGACTACGGGGAATAGCAATCAGCCCCAGCATTTT
NA	TRBV5-1	NA	TRBJ2-2	CASRPRTDTNTGELFF	TGCGCCAGCAGACCACGGACTGATACGAACACCGGGGAGCTGTTTTTT
NA	TRBV3-1/TRBV3-2	NA	TRBJ2-2	CASSPNLLSRAGELFF	TGTGCCAGCAGCCCAAATCTACTTAGTCGGGCCGGGGAGCTGTTTTTT
NA	TRBV6-5	NA	TRBJ2-2	CASSYTGTITGGELFF	TGTGCCAGCAGTTACACAGGGACTATCACGGGCGGGGAGCTGTTTTTT
NA	TRBV10-3	NA	TRBJ1-2	CAISESGGRGYGYTF	TGTGCCATCAGTGAGTCGGGAGGTCGGGGCTATGGCTACACCTTC
once	TRBV4-1	TRBD2	TRBJ2-7	CASSQVLAGGLEQYF	TGCGCCAGCAGCCAAGTTTTAGCGGGGGGGCTGGAGCAGTACTTC
NA	TRBV10-2	NA	TRBJ1-6	CASRGEGGNSPLHF	TGCGCCAGCAGGGGGGAGGGAGGTAATTCACCCCTCCACTTT
NA	TRBV10-2	NA	TRBJ2-7	CASSDIGAGNYEQYF	TGCGCCAGCAGTGACATAGGGGCCGGCAACTACGAGCAGTACTTC
NA	TRBV11-2	NA	TRBJ1-1	CASSPSTLTEAFF	TGTGCCAGCAGCCCCTCCACATTAACTGAAGCTTTCTTT
NA	TRBV5-6	NA	TRBJ1-1	CASSEGRDTEAFF	TGTGCCAGCAGCGAGGGTCGGGACACTGAAGCTTTCTTT
NA	TRBV5-1	NA	TRBJ2-5	CASSLGAGRQETQYF	TGCGCCAGCAGCTTGGGGGCAGGGCGCCAAGAGACCCAGTACTTC
NA	TRBV6-5	TRBD2	TRBJ2-7	CASSYSMSGGIEQYF	TGTGCCAGCAGTTACTCGATGTCGGGGGGGATCGAGCAGTACTTC
NA	TRBV9	TRBD2	TRBJ2-1	CASSVAGVNNEQFF	TGTGCCAGCAGCGTGGCGGGGGTCAACAATGAGCAGTTCTTC
NA	TRBV19	NA	TRBJ2-3	CASSSPGDSTDTQYF	TGTGCCAGTAGTTCGCCGGGGGACAGCACAGATACGCAGTATTTT
NA	TRBV5-4	TRBD1	TRBJ1-4	CASSSGQRNEKLFF	TGTGCCAGCAGCTCGGGACAGAGAAATGAAAAACTGTTTTTT
NA	TRBV9	TRBD1	TRBJ1-6	CASSGHGTGGSYNSPLHF	TGTGCCAGCAGCGGCCACGGGACAGGGGGCTCCTATAATTCACCCCTCCACTTT
once	TRBV19	TRBD1	TRBJ1-5	CASSNDRDGNQPQHF	TGTGCCAGTAGTAATGACAGGGATGGCAATCAGCCCCAGCATTTT
NA	TRBV28	NA	TRBJ1-3	CASRPGGTGNTIYF	TGTGCCAGCAGACCCGGGGGGACAGGAAACACCATATATTTT
NA	TRBV7-6	TRBD1	TRBJ1-5	CASSPTVPGQGSNQPQHF	TGTGCCAGCAGCCCTACCGTACCGGGACAGGGTAGCAATCAGCCCCAGCATTTT
NA	TRBV10-2	TRBD2	TRBJ2-3	CASASGGSSTDTQYF	TGCGCCAGCGCTAGCGGGGGATCTAGCACAGATACGCAGTATTTT
NA	TRBV3-1/TRBV3-2	TRBD1	TRBJ1-2	CASSPRTGSYGYTF	TGTGCCAGCAGCCCTAGGACAGGGTCCTATGGCTACACCTTC
NA	TRBV6-5	NA	TRBJ2-7	CASSPGTNYEQYF	TGTGCCAGCAGTCCCGGGACAAATTACGAGCAGTACTTC
NA	TRBV7-9	NA	TRBJ2-1	CASSSVGGAPYNEQFF	TGTGCCAGCAGCTCGGTTGGGGGGGCTCCCTACAATGAGCAGTTCTTC
NA	TRBV9	NA	TRBJ2-4	CASSPPTSNIQYF	TGTGCCAGCAGCCCCCCGACTAGTAACATTCAGTACTTC